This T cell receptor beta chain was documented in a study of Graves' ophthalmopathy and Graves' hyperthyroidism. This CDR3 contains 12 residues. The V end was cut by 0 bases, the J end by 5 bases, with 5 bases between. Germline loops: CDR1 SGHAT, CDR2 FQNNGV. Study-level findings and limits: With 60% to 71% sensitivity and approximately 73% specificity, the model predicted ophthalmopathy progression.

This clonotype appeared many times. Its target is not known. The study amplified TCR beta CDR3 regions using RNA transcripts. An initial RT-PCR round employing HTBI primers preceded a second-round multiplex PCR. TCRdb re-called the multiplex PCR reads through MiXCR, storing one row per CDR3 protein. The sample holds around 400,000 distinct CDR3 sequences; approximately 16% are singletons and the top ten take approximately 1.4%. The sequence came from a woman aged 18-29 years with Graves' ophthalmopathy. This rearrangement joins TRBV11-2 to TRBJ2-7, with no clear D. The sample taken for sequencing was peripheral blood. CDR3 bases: TGTGCCAGCAGCTTAGATCGTAACGAGCAGTACTTC. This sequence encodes CASSLDRNEQYF.